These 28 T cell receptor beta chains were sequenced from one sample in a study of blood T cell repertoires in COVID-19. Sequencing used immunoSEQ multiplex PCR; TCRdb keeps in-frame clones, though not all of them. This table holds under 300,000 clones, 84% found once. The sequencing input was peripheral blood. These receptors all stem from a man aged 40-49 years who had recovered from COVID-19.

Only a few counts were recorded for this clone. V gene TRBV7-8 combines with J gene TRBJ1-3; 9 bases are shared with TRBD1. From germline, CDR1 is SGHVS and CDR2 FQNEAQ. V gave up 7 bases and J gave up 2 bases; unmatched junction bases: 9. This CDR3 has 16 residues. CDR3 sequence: CASTMPGTGPGNTIYF. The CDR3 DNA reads TGTGCCAGCACCATGCCCGGGACAGGGCCTGGAAACACCATATATTTT.

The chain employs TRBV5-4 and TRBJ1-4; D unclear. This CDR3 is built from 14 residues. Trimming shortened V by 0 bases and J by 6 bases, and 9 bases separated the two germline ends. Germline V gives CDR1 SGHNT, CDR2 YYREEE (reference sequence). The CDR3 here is CASSLERDDEKLFF. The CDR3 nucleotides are TGTGCCAGCAGCTTGGAGAGGGATGATGAAAAACTGTTTTTT.

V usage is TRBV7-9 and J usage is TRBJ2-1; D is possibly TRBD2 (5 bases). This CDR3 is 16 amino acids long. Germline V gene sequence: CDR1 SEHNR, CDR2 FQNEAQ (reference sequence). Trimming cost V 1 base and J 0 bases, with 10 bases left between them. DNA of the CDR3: TGTGCCAGCAGCTTAGTAGGACTCCGCTCCTACAATGAGCAGTTCTTC. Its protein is CASSLVGLRSYNEQFF.

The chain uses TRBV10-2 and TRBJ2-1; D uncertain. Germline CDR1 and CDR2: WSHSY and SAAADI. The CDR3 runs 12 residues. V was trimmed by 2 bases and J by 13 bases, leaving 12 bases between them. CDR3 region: CASSEEARLQFF. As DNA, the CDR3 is TGCGCCAGCAGTGAGGAGGCGAGGCTTCAGTTCTTC.

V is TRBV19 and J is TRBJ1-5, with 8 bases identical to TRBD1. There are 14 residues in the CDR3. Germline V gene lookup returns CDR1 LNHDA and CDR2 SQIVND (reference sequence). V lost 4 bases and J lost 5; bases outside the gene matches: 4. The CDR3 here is CASSTTGGDQPQHF. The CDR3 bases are TGTGCCAGTAGTACTACAGGGGGGGATCAGCCCCAGCATTTT.

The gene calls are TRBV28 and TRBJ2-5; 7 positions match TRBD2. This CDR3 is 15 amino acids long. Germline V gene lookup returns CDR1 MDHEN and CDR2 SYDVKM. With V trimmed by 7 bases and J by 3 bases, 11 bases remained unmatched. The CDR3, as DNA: TGTGCCAGCATTGCACCGGGACTACCAAAAGAGACCCAGTACTTC. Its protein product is CASIAPGLPKETQYF. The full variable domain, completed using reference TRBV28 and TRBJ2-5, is DVKVTQSSRYLVKRTGEKVFLECVQDMDHENMFWYRQDPGLGLRLIYFSYDVKMKEKGDIPEGYSVSREKKERFSLILESASTNQTSMYLCASIAPGLPKETQYFGPGTRLLVL.

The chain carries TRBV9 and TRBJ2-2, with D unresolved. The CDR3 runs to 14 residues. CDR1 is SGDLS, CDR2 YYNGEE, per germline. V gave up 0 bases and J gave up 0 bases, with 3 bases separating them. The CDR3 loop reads CASSVASNTGELFF. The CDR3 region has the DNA TGTGCCAGCAGCGTAGCGTCGAACACCGGGGAGCTGTTTTTT.

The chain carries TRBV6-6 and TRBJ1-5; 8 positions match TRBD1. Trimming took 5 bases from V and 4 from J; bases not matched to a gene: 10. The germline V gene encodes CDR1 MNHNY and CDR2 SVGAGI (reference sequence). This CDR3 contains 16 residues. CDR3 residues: CASSIRTGYGNQPQHF. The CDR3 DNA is TGTGCCAGCAGTATACGGACAGGGTATGGAAATCAGCCCCAGCATTTT.

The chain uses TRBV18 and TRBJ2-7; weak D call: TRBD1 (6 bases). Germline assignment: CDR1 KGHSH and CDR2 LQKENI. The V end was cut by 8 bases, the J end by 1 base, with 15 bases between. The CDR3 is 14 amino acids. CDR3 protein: CASATGHGSYEQYF. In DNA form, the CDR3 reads TGTGCCAGCGCAACGGGACACGGATCCTACGAGCAGTACTTC. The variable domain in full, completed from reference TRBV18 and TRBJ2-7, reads NAGVMQNPRHLVRRRGQEARLRCSPMKGHSHVYWYRQLPEEGLKFMVYLQKENIIDESGMPKERFSAEFPKEGPSILRIQQVVRGDSAAYFCASATGHGSYEQYFGPGTRLTVT.

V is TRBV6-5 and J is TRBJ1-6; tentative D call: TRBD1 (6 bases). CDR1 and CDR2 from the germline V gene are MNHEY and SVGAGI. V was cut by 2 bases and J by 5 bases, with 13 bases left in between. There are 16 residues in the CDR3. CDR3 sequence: CASSYKGEGNNSPLHF. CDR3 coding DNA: TGTGCCAGCAGTTACAAGGGGGAAGGGAATAATTCACCCCTCCACTTT.

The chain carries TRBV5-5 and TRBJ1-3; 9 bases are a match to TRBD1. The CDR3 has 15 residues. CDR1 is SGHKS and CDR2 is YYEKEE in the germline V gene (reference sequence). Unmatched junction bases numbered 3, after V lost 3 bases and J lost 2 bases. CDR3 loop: CASSSTGGPGNTIYF. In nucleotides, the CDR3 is TGTGCCAGCAGCTCAACAGGGGGCCCTGGAAACACCATATATTTT. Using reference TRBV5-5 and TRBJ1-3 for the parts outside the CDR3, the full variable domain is DAGVTQSPTHLIKTRGQQVTLRCSPISGHKSVSWYQQVLGQGPQFIFQYYEKEERGRGNFPDRFSARQFPNYSSELNVNALLLGDSALYLCASSSTGGPGNTIYFGEGSWLTVV.

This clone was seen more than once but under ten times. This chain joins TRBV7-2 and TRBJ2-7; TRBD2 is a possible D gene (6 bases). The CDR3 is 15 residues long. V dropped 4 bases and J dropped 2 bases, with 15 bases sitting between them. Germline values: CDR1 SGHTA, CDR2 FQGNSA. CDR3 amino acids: CASSSKPGGTYEQYF. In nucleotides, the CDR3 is TGTGCCAGCAGCTCAAAACCCGGAGGGACCTACGAGCAGTACTTC. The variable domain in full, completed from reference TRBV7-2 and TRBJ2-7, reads GAGVSQSPSNKVTEKGKDVELRCDPISGHTALYWYRQSLGQGLEFLIYFQGNSAPDKSGLPSDRFSAERTGGSVSTLTIQRTQQEDSAVYLCASSSKPGGTYEQYFGPGTRLTVT.

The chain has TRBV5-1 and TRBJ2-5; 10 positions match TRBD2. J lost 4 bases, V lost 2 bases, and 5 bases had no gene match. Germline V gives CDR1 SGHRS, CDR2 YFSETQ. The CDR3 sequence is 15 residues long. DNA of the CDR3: TGCGCCAGCAGCTTACTAGCGGGACCCCCAGAGACCCAGTACTTC. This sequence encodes CASSLLAGPPETQYF.

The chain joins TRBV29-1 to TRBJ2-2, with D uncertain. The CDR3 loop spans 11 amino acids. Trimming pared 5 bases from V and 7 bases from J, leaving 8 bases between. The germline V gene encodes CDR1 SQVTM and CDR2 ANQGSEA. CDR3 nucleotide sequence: TGCAGCGTTATCCGCAGCGGGGAGCTGTTTTTT. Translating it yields CSVIRSGELFF.

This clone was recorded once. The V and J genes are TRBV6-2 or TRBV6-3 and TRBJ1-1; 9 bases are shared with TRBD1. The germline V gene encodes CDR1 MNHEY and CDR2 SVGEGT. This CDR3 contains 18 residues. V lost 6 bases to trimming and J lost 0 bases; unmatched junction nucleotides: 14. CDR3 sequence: CASSQGTGRRGMNTEAFF. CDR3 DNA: TGTGCCAGCAGCCAAGGGACAGGGAGACGGGGCATGAACACTGAAGCTTTCTTT.

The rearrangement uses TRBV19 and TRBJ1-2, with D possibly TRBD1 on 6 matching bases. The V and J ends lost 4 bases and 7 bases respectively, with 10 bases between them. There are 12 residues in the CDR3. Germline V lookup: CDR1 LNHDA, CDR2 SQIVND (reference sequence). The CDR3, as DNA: TGTGCCAGTAGTACCGACAGGTTTGGCTACACCTTC. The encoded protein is CASSTDRFGYTF.

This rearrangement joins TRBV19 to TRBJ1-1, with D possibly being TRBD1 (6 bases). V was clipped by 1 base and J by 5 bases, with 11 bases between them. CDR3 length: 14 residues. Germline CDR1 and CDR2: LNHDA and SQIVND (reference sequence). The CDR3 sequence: CASSIGGGGTEAFF. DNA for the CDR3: TGTGCCAGTAGTATAGGAGGGGGAGGGACTGAAGCTTTCTTT.

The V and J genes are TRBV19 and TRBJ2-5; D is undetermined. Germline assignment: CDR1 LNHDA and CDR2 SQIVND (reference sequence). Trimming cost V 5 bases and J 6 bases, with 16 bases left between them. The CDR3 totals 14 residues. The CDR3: CASSLLRSSQTQYF. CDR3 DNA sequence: TGTGCCAGTAGTCTCCTGAGGTCTTCCCAGACCCAGTACTTC. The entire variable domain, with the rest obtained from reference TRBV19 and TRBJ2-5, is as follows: DGGITQSPKYLFRKEGQNVTLSCEQNLNHDAMYWYRQDPGQGLRLIYYSQIVNDFQKGDIAEGYSVSREKKESFPLTVTSAQKNPTAFYLCASSLLRSSQTQYFGPGTRLLVL.

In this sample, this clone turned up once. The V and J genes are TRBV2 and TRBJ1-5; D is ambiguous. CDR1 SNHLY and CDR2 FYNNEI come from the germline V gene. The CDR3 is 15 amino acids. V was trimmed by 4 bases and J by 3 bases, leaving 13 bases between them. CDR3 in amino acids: CASSGTNTPNQPQHF. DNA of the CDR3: TGTGCCAGCAGTGGTACAAATACCCCCAATCAGCCCCAGCATTTT.

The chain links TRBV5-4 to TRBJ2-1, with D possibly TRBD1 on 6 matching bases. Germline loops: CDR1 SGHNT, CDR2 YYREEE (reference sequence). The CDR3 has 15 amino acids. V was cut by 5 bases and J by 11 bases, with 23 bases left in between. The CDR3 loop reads CASSLDSVNSFKQFF. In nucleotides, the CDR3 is TGTGCCAGCAGTCTGGACAGCGTTAATTCGTTCAAGCAGTTCTTC.

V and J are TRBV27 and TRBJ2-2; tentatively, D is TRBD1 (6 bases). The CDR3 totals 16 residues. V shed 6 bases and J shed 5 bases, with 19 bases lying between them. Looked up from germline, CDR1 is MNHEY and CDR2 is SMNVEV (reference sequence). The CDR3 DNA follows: TGTGCCAGCAGCCTCCCCAGGGGTACGGAGACCGGGGAGCTGTTTTTT. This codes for CASSLPRGTETGELFF.

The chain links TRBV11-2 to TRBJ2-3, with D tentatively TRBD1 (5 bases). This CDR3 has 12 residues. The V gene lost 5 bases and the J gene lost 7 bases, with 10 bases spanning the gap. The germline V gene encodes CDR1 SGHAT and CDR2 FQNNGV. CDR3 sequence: CASSPPGNTQYF. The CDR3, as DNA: TGTGCCAGCAGCCCCCCAGGGAATACGCAGTATTTT.

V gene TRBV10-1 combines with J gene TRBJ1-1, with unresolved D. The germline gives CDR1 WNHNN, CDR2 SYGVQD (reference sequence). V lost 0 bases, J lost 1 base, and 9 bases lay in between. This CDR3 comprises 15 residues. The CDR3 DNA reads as TGCGCCAGCAGTGAGTCTGGGAGCAGGAACACTGAAGCTTTCTTT. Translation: CASSESGSRNTEAFF.

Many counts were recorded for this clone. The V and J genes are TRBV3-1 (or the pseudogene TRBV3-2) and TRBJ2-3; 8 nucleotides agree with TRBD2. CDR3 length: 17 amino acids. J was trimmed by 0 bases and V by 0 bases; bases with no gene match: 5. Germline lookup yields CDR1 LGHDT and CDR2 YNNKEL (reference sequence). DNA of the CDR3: TGTGCCAGCAGCCAAGACCCTAGCGGGCATAGCACAGATACGCAGTATTTT. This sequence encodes CASSQDPSGHSTDTQYF.

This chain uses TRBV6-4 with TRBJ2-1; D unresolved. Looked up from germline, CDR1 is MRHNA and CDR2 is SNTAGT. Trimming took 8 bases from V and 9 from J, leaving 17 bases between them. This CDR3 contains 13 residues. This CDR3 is CASSFEIRSEQFF. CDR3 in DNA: TGTGCCAGCTCCTTTGAAATTCGGAGTGAGCAGTTCTTC.

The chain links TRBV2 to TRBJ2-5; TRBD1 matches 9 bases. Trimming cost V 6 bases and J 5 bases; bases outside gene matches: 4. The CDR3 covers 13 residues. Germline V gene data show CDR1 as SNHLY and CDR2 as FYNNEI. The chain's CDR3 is CASRPTGGETQYF. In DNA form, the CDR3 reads TGTGCCAGCAGACCTACAGGGGGCGAGACCCAGTACTTC.

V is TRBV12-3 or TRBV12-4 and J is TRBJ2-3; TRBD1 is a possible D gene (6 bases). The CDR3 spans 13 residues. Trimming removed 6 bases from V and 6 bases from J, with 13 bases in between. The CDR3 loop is CASRGDNSDTQYF. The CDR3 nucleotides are TGTGCCAGCAGGGGGGACAACTCGGATACGCAGTATTTT.

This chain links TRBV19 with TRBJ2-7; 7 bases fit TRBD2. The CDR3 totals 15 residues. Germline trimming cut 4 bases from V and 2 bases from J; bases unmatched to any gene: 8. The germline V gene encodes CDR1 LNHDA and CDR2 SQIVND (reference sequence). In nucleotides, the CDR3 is TGTGCCAGTAGTAACTCGCTGGGAGGGGCCTACGAGCAGTACTTC. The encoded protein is CASSNSLGGAYEQYF.